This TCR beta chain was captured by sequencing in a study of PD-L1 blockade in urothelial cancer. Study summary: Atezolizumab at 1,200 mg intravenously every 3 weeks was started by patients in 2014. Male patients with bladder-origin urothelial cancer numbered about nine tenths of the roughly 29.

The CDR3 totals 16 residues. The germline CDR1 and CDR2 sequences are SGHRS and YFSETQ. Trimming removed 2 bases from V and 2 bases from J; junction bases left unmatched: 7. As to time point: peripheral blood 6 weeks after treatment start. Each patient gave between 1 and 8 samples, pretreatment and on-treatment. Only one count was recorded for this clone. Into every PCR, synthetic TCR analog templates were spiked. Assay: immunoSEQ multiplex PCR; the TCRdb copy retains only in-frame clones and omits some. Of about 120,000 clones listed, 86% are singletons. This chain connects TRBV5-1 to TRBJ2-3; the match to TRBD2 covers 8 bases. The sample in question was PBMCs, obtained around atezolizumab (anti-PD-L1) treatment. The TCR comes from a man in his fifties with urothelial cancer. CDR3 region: CASSLPAGVTTDTQYF. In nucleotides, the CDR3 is TGCGCCAGCAGCTTACCAGCGGGAGTAACCACAGATACGCAGTATTTT.